This T cell receptor beta chain was identified during a study of T cell responses to AZD1222 COVID-19 vaccine. About the study: Pooled together were second doses at about 4 or about 12 weeks.

Method: immunoSEQ multiplex PCR; TCRdb's copy keeps in-frame clones and lacks some. Of some 130,000 clones in the sample, 65% to 90% were seen once. This clone is a singleton in its sample. Its target is not known. Study results and caveats: Most donors were white British and more were female, and clonal diversity was possibly underestimated. Baseline seropositives among AZD1222 recipients totaled only five or six.

V lost 2 bases to trimming and J lost 3 bases, with 8 bases between them. CDR3 size: 14 residues. CDR1 is LGHNA and CDR2 is YSLEER in the germline V gene. The chain carries TRBV4-3 and TRBJ2-1; unclear D gene. This clonotype was obtained from an adult in good health. The starting material was peripheral blood, obtained on day 0 of AZD1222 vaccination. The CDR3 bases are TGCGCCAGCAGCCAAAGAACCTACTACAATGAGCAGTTCTTC. Amino acid sequence: CASSQRTYYNEQFF.